A single sample is the source of the 21 T cell receptor beta chains below, sequenced in a study of T cells in Graves' hyperthyroidism and ophthalmopathy. There were TCR beta CDR3 regions amplified from RNA transcripts. The HTBI set primed first-round TCR CDR3 RT-PCR. From the multiplex PCR reads, TCRdb called clonotypes with MiXCR, one entry per CDR3 protein. The data contain roughly 400,000 distinct CDR3 sequences, around 14% of them singletons. Input material: blood. All receptors come from a woman in her late teens or twenties with Graves' hyperthyroidism that later progressed to Graves' ophthalmopathy.

Concerning this clonotype: No DNA is shown, since the ends of the CDR3 on it are uncertain; the CDR3 is the one TCRdb lists. V is TRBV7-9 and J is TRBJ2-7; the D call in the table, TRBD2, was not verified against the DNA. Germline CDR1 reads SEHNR; CDR2 reads FQNEAQ (reference sequence). The CDR3 length is 20 residues, termini included. CDR3: CASSFYICSAATSGTYEQYF.

This clonotype was recorded at least ten times. The CDR3 loop is CASSSGQGREQYF. The CDR3 nucleotides are TGTGCCAGCAGTTCGGGACAGGGCCGAGAGCAGTACTTC. The chain carries TRBV6-1 and TRBJ2-7, with 9 nucleotides matching TRBD1. The CDR3 extends over 13 amino acids. Germline lookup yields CDR1 MNHNS and CDR2 SASEGT. V shed 5 bases and J 7 bases; nucleotides not matched to a gene: 6.

Many counts were recorded for this clonotype. The V gene is TRBV28, the J gene TRBJ2-1; D may be TRBD2 (6 bases). With 6 bases removed from V and 5 bases from J, the gap between germline ends came to 20 bases. The CDR3 has 16 amino acids. Germline assignment: CDR1 MDHEN and CDR2 SYDVKM. The CDR3 DNA follows: TGTGCCAGCAGACCCCCGGACGGGCGGGACGACAATGAGCAGTTCTTC. Residues: CASRPPDGRDDNEQFF.

The table lists this clonotype with many counts. The chain employs TRBV29-1 and TRBJ2-1; possible D gene TRBD2, 5 bases. The CDR3 is 13 residues long. Germline CDR1 is SQVTM and CDR2 is ANQGSEA. V shed 4 bases and J shed 3 bases, with 10 bases lying between them. The CDR3 protein is CSVVLEDYNEQFF. CDR3 DNA: TGCAGCGTTGTACTGGAGGACTACAATGAGCAGTTCTTC.

This clonotype was recorded a few times. The J gene is TRBJ2-1, the V gene TRBV19, with TRBD2 matching 12 bases. V lost 1 base to trimming and J lost 4 bases; unmatched junction nucleotides: 5. Germline V gene sequence: CDR1 LNHDA, CDR2 SQIVND (reference sequence). This CDR3 comprises 17 residues. CDR3 DNA: TGTGCCAGTAGTATAGTTCTAGCGGGAGGGAAGTACAATGAGCAGTTCTTC. This sequence encodes CASSIVLAGGKYNEQFF.

This clonotype has just a few counts. The V and J genes are TRBV10-3 and TRBJ2-5; tentatively, D is TRBD1 (5 bases). The germline V gene encodes CDR1 ENHRY and CDR2 SYGVKD. This CDR3 spans 14 amino acids. V lost 3 bases, J lost 5 bases, and 13 bases lay in between. The CDR3 DNA follows: TGTGCCATCAGTGAAGGAGTGGGGCTGGAGACCCAGTACTTC. Protein product: CAISEGVGLETQYF.

The chain recombines TRBV30 with TRBJ1-1, with D possibly TRBD1 on 6 matching bases. Germline-derived CDR1 and CDR2 are GTSNPN and SVGIG (reference sequence). This CDR3 has 12 residues. V lost 6 bases, J lost 1 base, and 9 bases lay in between. Written as DNA, the CDR3 is TGTGCCTGCCTCAGGGGGAACACTGAAGCTTTCTTT. As protein: CACLRGNTEAFF.

This chain links TRBV11-2 with TRBJ2-3, with 13 bases aligning to TRBD2. Per germline, CDR1 SGHAT and CDR2 FQNNGV. V was pared by 5 bases and J by 4 bases, with 6 bases of the junction left unmatched. The length of the CDR3 is 16 residues. The CDR3 reads CASSRGLAGWADTQYF. In nucleotides, the CDR3 is TGTGCCAGCAGCCGGGGACTAGCGGGGTGGGCAGATACGCAGTATTTT.

The chain is built from TRBV6-9 and TRBJ2-1, with 8 bases fitting TRBD2. V shed 2 bases, J shed 1 base, and the junction held 13 bases outside the gene matches. The CDR3 is made up of 19 amino acids. CDR1 and CDR2 (germline): MNHGY, SVAAGI. The DNA of the CDR3 is TGTGCCAGCAGTTATGATACGGGAGGGGGTGGTAGTTCCTACAATGAGCAGTTCTTC. Amino acids: CASSYDTGGGGSSYNEQFF.

This clonotype occurred many times. The rearrangement uses TRBV28 and TRBJ1-2; TRBD1 might be the D (5 bases). The CDR3 totals 14 residues. Germline CDR1 reads MDHEN; CDR2 reads SYDVKM. Deletions cut 3 bases from V and 5 bases from J, with 13 bases between. CDR3 sequence (DNA): TGTGCCAGCAGTTTTTCGGGGGAGGGGTATGGCTACACCTTC. It specifies CASSFSGEGYGYTF.

This clonotype was seen repeatedly, ten times or more. The chain uses TRBV30 and TRBJ2-1, with 8 bases lining up with TRBD2. The germline CDR1 and CDR2 sequences are GTSNPN and SVGIG (reference sequence). The CDR3 consists of 12 residues. DNA of the CDR3: TGTGCTTCAGAGCGGGAGTCGAATGAGCAGTTCTTC. Translation: CASERESNEQFF.

This chain connects TRBV7-9 to TRBJ1-1; D ambiguous. The CDR3 extends over 15 amino acids. V was clipped by 1 base and J by 1 base, with 10 bases between them. Germline CDR1 SEHNR, CDR2 FQNEAQ (reference sequence). The CDR3 DNA reads as TGTGCCAGCAGCTTAGACCTACCCTCGAACACTGAAGCTTTCTTT. It yields the protein CASSLDLPSNTEAFF.

There are a few counts of this clonotype. The chain has TRBV4-1 and TRBJ1-5, with no clear D. Germline values: CDR1 MGHRA, CDR2 YSYEKL. The ends were cut back, 5 bases at V and 0 bases at J, with 8 bases in the middle. The CDR3 has 14 amino acids. CDR3 loop: CASSERNSNQPQHF. The CDR3 DNA sequence: TGCGCCAGCAGCGAACGGAATAGCAATCAGCCCCAGCATTTT.

This clonotype occurred many times. This chain joins TRBV15 and TRBJ2-5; D is unresolved. Germline CDR1 is LNHNV and CDR2 is YYDKDF (reference sequence). Trimming took 0 bases from V and 5 from J, leaving 13 bases between them. The CDR3 runs to 15 residues. CDR3 sequence: CATSRDPQAYETQYF. CDR3 coding DNA: TGTGCCACCAGCAGAGATCCGCAGGCTTATGAGACCCAGTACTTC.

Many counts were recorded for this clonotype. This chain uses TRBV7-9 with TRBJ2-1; D gene unclear. In germline, CDR1 is SEHNR, CDR2 FQNEAQ (reference sequence). V was trimmed by 2 bases and J by 6 bases, leaving 8 bases between them. The CDR3 spans 13 residues. The CDR3 DNA reads as TGTGCCAGCAGCTTAATCACGGCCAATGAGCAGTTCTTC. Translated, it gives CASSLITANEQFF. The full variable domain, with the rest looked up from reference TRBV7-9 and TRBJ2-1, is DTGVSQNPRHKITKRGQNVTFRCDPISEHNRLYWYRQTLGQGPEFLTYFQNEAQLEKSRLLSDRFSAERPKGSFSTLEIQRTEQGDSAMYLCASSLITANEQFFGPGTRLTVL.

This clonotype has more than one count but fewer than ten. The chain joins TRBV28 to TRBJ1-5; D not certain. The CDR3 sequence is 15 residues long. Per germline, CDR1 MDHEN and CDR2 SYDVKM. V lost 6 bases to trimming and J lost 0 bases, with 12 bases between them. The CDR3 DNA follows: TGTGCCAGCAGACCCGCGGATTTTAGCAATCAGCCCCAGCATTTT. Translation: CASRPADFSNQPQHF.

Ten or more counts support this clonotype. Germline and junction disagree at one end, which may indicate a read error. This chain links TRBV7-9 with TRBJ2-7; unclear D gene. Germline loops: CDR1 SEHNR, CDR2 FQNEAQ (reference sequence). The CDR3 is made up of 13 amino acids. The CDR3, as DNA: TGCGCCAGCAGCTTGGAGAGCTCCTACGAGCAGTACTTC. This gives the protein CASSLESSYEQYF.

There are many counts of this clonotype. This sequence joins TRBV11-2 and TRBJ2-1, with 9 bases fitting TRBD2. V dropped 1 base and J dropped 5; count of bases not matched to a gene: 6. CDR1 SGHAT and CDR2 FQNNGV come from the germline V gene. The CDR3 is made up of 16 amino acids. The CDR3 region has the DNA TGTGCCAGCAGCTTAGGACTGCGGGAGGGAAACAATGAGCAGTTCTTC. Protein product: CASSLGLREGNNEQFF. Looking up the rest from reference TRBV11-2 and TRBJ2-1 gives the full variable domain: EAGVAQSPRYKIIEKRQSVAFWCNPISGHATLYWYQQILGQGPKLLIQFQNNGVVDDSQLPKDRFSAERLKGVDSTLKIQPAKLEDSAVYLCASSLGLREGNNEQFFGPGTRLTVL.

J is TRBJ2-5 and V is TRBV7-2, with TRBD2 matching over 9 bases. Losses at the gene ends were 8 bases for V and 5 bases for J; bases not matched to a gene: 9. CDR1 SGHTA and CDR2 FQGNSA come from the germline V gene. The CDR3 consists of 14 residues. The CDR3 here is CASGLREGLETQYF. As DNA, the CDR3 is TGTGCCAGCGGGCTGCGGGAGGGCCTCGAGACCCAGTACTTC.

This clonotype appeared many times. This chain joins TRBV20-1 and TRBJ1-1; weak D call: TRBD1 (5 bases). CDR3 length equals 12 residues. V lost 6 bases and J lost 6, with 14 bases in between. Germline CDR1 reads DFQATT; CDR2 reads SNEGSKA (reference sequence). The chain's CDR3 is CSAPPEGSEAFF. CDR3 bases: TGCAGTGCACCCCCGGAGGGGTCTGAAGCTTTCTTT.

This clonotype has at least ten counts. This chain joins TRBV3-1 and TRBJ2-3; possibly TRBD2 for D (5 bases). CDR1 LGHDT and CDR2 YNNKEL come from the germline V gene (reference sequence). This CDR3 region has 17 residues. V was trimmed by 0 bases and J by 4 bases, leaving 17 bases between them. The CDR3 spells CASSQDIILASPDTQYF. The DNA for the CDR3 is TGTGCCAGCAGCCAAGATATTATCCTAGCAAGTCCAGATACGCAGTATTTT.